Presented here are 22 T cell receptor beta chains from one specimen sequenced in a study of T cell responses to AZD1222 COVID-19 vaccine. The protocol was immunoSEQ multiplex PCR, while the TCRdb copy is restricted to in-frame clones and leaves out a portion. The sample carries about 84,000 clones, just over 85% recorded once. The sample here was peripheral blood, taken 28 days after the second AZD1222 dose. The receptors shown here come from an adult who received the AZD1222 COVID-19 vaccine.

The chain carries TRBV7-3 and TRBJ2-1, with TRBD2 as a possible D gene (5 bases). The CDR3 loop spans 14 amino acids. With 5 bases removed from V and 6 bases from J, the gap between germline ends came to 14 bases. In germline, CDR1 is SGHTA, CDR2 FQGTGA. The chain's CDR3 is CASSPDEGGNEQFF. The CDR3 nucleotides read TGTGCCAGCAGCCCAGACGAGGGTGGCAATGAGCAGTTCTTC.

The chain combines TRBV2 with TRBJ2-1; D might be TRBD2 (5 bases). Germline values: CDR1 SNHLY, CDR2 FYNNEI. The CDR3 contains 15 residues. Trimming pared 2 bases from V and 6 bases from J, leaving 14 bases between. The CDR3 DNA is TGTGCCAGCAGTGAATTGGTCGGGATCCTCAATGAGCAGTTCTTC. Protein product: CASSELVGILNEQFF.

This clone appeared a single time. The rearrangement links TRBV4-1 to TRBJ2-7, with D tentatively TRBD1 (6 bases). The CDR3 runs 15 residues. CDR1 is MGHRA, CDR2 YSYEKL, per germline. The ends were cut back, 3 bases at V and 0 bases at J, with 12 bases in the middle. The CDR3 reads CASSQSGQSSYEQYF. The CDR3 DNA sequence: TGCGCCAGCAGCCAGTCCGGACAGTCCTCCTACGAGCAGTACTTC.

The J gene is TRBJ1-4, the V gene TRBV6-5; TRBD1 matches 8 bases. The V gene's germline CDR1 is MNHEY and CDR2 SVGAGI. J gave up 8 bases and V 6 bases, and 5 bases lay outside the gene matches. The CDR3 contains 13 residues. The CDR3 region has the DNA TGTGCCAGCAGCGCTCGGACAGGGGAAAAACTGTTTTTT. It is translated as CASSARTGEKLFF.

The V and J genes are TRBV10-1 and TRBJ2-1; D not certain. There are 13 residues in the CDR3. Germline-derived CDR1 and CDR2 are WNHNN and SYGVQD (reference sequence). Trimming removed 4 bases from V and 6 bases from J, with 10 bases in between. This chain's CDR3 is CASSVGFGNEQFF. The DNA of the CDR3 is TGCGCCAGCAGTGTTGGGTTTGGCAATGAGCAGTTCTTC.

The chain combines TRBV18 with TRBJ1-2; D may be TRBD1 (6 bases). The CDR3 is made up of 16 amino acids. Germline V lookup: CDR1 KGHSH, CDR2 LQKENI. V was shortened by 2 bases and J by 8 bases, with 21 bases between the two germline ends. Here the CDR3 reads CASSPGGSERLRGYTF. As DNA, the CDR3 is TGTGCCAGCTCACCAGGGGGCAGTGAACGTCTTCGAGGCTACACCTTC. Based on the CDR3 plus reference TRBV18 and TRBJ1-2, the full variable domain is NAGVMQNPRHLVRRRGQEARLRCSPMKGHSHVYWYRQLPEEGLKFMVYLQKENIIDESGMPKERFSAEFPKEGPSILRIQQVVRGDSAAYFCASSPGGSERLRGYTFGSGTRLTVV.

The CDR3 nucleotides are TGTGCCAGTAGTATATTCGGGGGAGCCCCGAACACCGGGGAGCTGTTTTTT. Translation gives CASSIFGGAPNTGELFF. The rearrangement joins TRBV19 to TRBJ2-2, with D maybe TRBD2 (6 bases). V was shortened by 2 bases and J by 0 bases, with 13 bases between the two germline ends. The germline gives CDR1 LNHDA, CDR2 SQIVND (reference sequence). CDR3 length equals 17 residues.

The chain is built from TRBV11-1 and TRBJ1-1; D remains unclear. CDR3 length equals 13 residues. Looked up from germline, CDR1 is SGHAT and CDR2 is FQDESV (reference sequence). Trimming shortened V by 4 bases and J by 1 base, and 7 bases separated the two germline ends. CDR3 region: CASSWASNTEAFF. The CDR3 DNA sequence: TGTGCCAGCAGCTGGGCCTCGAACACTGAAGCTTTCTTT.

The table lists this clone with a count of one. V gene TRBV10-3 combines with J gene TRBJ1-4, with D possibly TRBD1 on 5 matching bases. Germline V gene data show CDR1 as ENHRY and CDR2 as SYGVKD. CDR3 length equals 14 residues. The V end lost 6 bases, the J end lost 6 bases, and 14 bases lay between the germline ends. CDR3 in amino acids: CAIRGPGVHEKLFF. CDR3 in DNA: TGTGCCATCAGGGGACCGGGAGTCCATGAAAAACTGTTTTTT.

This chain uses TRBV19 with TRBJ2-2; D call uncertain. The CDR3 consists of 15 residues. V lost 1 base, J lost 3 bases, and 9 bases lay in between. Germline CDR1 LNHDA, CDR2 SQIVND (reference sequence). The CDR3 loop reads CASSIVGVDTGELFF. The DNA of the CDR3 is TGTGCCAGTAGTATAGTTGGGGTAGACACCGGGGAGCTGTTTTTT.

The CDR3 nucleotides are TGTGCCACCAGTGACCCCCGGGGAGCGGGAAACACCATATATTTT. It translates to CATSDPRGAGNTIYF. V gene TRBV24-1 combines with J gene TRBJ1-3; no definite D call. CDR3 size: 15 residues. Trimming cost V 4 bases and J 4 bases, with 13 bases left between them. Germline CDR1 KGHDR, CDR2 SFDVKD.

DNA for the CDR3: TGTGCCAGCAGTAGACTAGCGGGAGTCGAGCAGTACTTC. It yields the protein CASSRLAGVEQYF. This rearrangement joins TRBV14 to TRBJ2-7, with 12 bases aligning to TRBD2. CDR1 and CDR2 from the germline V gene are SGHDN and FVKESK. The CDR3 loop spans 13 amino acids. Germline trimming cut 6 bases from V and 6 bases from J; bases unmatched to any gene: 3.

This clone came up a few times. The chain carries TRBV29-1 and TRBJ1-2; perhaps TRBD1 as D (5 bases). The CDR3 length is 11 residues. Trimming took 4 bases from V and 7 from J, leaving 10 bases between them. In germline, CDR1 is SQVTM, CDR2 ANQGSEA. CDR3 in DNA: TGCAGCGTTGTGGCGGGGGGTGGCTACACCTTC. This translates into CSVVAGGGYTF.

The chain carries TRBV6-5 and TRBJ1-2, with 9 bases fitting TRBD1. CDR3 length: 15 amino acids. Germline V gene lookup returns CDR1 MNHEY and CDR2 SVGAGI. The V and J ends lost 5 bases and 6 bases, in that order; junction bases with no gene match: 10. CDR3 loop: CASSTYAGTGNGYTF. CDR3 nucleotide sequence: TGTGCCAGCAGTACCTACGCCGGGACAGGGAATGGCTACACCTTC.

The CDR3 DNA follows: TGTGCCAGCAGCCAAGATCCCCAGTGGGGCTATGGCTACACCTTC. Amino acids: CASSQDPQWGYGYTF. This chain uses TRBV3-1 (or the pseudogene TRBV3-2) with TRBJ1-2, with D hard to call. Trimming took 0 bases from V and 4 from J, leaving 12 bases between them. CDR1 and CDR2 from the germline V gene are LGHDT and YNNKEL (reference sequence). The CDR3 runs 15 residues.

The chain links TRBV7-2 to TRBJ1-4; the D is unclear. The CDR3 covers 15 residues. Germline CDR1 reads SGHTA; CDR2 reads FQGNSA. The ends were cut back, 2 bases at V and 4 bases at J, with 11 bases in the middle. The chain's CDR3 is CASSLNGRDNEKLFF. CDR3 bases: TGTGCCAGCAGCTTAAATGGCCGTGATAATGAAAAACTGTTTTTT.

The chain uses TRBV5-1 and TRBJ1-2; D remains unclear. Germline loops: CDR1 SGHRS, CDR2 YFSETQ. The CDR3 totals 13 residues. Trimming stripped 4 bases from V and 7 bases from J, with 14 bases between. The CDR3 is CASSTDGYSGYTF. The CDR3 nucleotides read TGCGCCAGCAGCACGGACGGTTATAGTGGCTACACCTTC.

This chain uses TRBV19 with TRBJ2-1; D gene uncertain. This CDR3 contains 13 residues. V lost 5 bases to trimming and J lost 1 base, with 6 bases between them. Germline loops: CDR1 LNHDA, CDR2 SQIVND (reference sequence). The CDR3 nucleotides are TGTGCCAGTAGTGTGGGGTCCTACAATGAGCAGTTCTTC. This translates into CASSVGSYNEQFF.

The chain employs TRBV5-1 and TRBJ2-7; a possible D gene is TRBD1 (6 bases). The V end was cut by 2 bases, the J end by 6 bases, with 15 bases between. CDR1 and CDR2 from the germline V gene are SGHRS and YFSETQ. The CDR3 covers 14 residues. CDR3: CASSLQGDAGEQYF. CDR3 DNA: TGCGCCAGCAGCTTACAGGGTGACGCGGGCGAGCAGTACTTC.

The V and J genes are TRBV28 and TRBJ2-7; TRBD2 agrees at 11 bases. The CDR3 has 14 residues. CDR1 and CDR2 from the germline V gene are MDHEN and SYDVKM. The ends lost 5 bases at V and 7 bases at J; junction bases unmatched: 7. CDR3 protein: CASSASGRSWEQYF. The CDR3 DNA reads TGTGCCAGCAGTGCTAGCGGGAGGTCGTGGGAGCAGTACTTC.

This clone was recorded a few times. This chain links TRBV11-1 with TRBJ2-1; 11 bases align to TRBD2. J was trimmed by 4 bases and V by 3 bases; bases with no gene match: 2. Germline CDR1 is SGHAT and CDR2 is FQDESV (reference sequence). The CDR3 runs to 15 residues. The CDR3 loop reads CASSLTSGDYNEQFF. The CDR3 nucleotides read TGTGCCAGCAGCTTGACTAGCGGGGATTACAATGAGCAGTTCTTC.

The sample holds one count of this clone. The chain has TRBV3-1 (or the pseudogene TRBV3-2) and TRBJ1-2; D is uncertain. Trimming removed 11 bases at V and 4 bases at J, with 11 bases between. The germline V gene encodes CDR1 LGHDT and CDR2 YNNKEL (reference sequence). The CDR3 covers 11 residues. The CDR3 loop reads CAAGGSYGYTF. CDR3 in DNA: TGTGCCGCGGGAGGGAGCTATGGCTACACCTTC.